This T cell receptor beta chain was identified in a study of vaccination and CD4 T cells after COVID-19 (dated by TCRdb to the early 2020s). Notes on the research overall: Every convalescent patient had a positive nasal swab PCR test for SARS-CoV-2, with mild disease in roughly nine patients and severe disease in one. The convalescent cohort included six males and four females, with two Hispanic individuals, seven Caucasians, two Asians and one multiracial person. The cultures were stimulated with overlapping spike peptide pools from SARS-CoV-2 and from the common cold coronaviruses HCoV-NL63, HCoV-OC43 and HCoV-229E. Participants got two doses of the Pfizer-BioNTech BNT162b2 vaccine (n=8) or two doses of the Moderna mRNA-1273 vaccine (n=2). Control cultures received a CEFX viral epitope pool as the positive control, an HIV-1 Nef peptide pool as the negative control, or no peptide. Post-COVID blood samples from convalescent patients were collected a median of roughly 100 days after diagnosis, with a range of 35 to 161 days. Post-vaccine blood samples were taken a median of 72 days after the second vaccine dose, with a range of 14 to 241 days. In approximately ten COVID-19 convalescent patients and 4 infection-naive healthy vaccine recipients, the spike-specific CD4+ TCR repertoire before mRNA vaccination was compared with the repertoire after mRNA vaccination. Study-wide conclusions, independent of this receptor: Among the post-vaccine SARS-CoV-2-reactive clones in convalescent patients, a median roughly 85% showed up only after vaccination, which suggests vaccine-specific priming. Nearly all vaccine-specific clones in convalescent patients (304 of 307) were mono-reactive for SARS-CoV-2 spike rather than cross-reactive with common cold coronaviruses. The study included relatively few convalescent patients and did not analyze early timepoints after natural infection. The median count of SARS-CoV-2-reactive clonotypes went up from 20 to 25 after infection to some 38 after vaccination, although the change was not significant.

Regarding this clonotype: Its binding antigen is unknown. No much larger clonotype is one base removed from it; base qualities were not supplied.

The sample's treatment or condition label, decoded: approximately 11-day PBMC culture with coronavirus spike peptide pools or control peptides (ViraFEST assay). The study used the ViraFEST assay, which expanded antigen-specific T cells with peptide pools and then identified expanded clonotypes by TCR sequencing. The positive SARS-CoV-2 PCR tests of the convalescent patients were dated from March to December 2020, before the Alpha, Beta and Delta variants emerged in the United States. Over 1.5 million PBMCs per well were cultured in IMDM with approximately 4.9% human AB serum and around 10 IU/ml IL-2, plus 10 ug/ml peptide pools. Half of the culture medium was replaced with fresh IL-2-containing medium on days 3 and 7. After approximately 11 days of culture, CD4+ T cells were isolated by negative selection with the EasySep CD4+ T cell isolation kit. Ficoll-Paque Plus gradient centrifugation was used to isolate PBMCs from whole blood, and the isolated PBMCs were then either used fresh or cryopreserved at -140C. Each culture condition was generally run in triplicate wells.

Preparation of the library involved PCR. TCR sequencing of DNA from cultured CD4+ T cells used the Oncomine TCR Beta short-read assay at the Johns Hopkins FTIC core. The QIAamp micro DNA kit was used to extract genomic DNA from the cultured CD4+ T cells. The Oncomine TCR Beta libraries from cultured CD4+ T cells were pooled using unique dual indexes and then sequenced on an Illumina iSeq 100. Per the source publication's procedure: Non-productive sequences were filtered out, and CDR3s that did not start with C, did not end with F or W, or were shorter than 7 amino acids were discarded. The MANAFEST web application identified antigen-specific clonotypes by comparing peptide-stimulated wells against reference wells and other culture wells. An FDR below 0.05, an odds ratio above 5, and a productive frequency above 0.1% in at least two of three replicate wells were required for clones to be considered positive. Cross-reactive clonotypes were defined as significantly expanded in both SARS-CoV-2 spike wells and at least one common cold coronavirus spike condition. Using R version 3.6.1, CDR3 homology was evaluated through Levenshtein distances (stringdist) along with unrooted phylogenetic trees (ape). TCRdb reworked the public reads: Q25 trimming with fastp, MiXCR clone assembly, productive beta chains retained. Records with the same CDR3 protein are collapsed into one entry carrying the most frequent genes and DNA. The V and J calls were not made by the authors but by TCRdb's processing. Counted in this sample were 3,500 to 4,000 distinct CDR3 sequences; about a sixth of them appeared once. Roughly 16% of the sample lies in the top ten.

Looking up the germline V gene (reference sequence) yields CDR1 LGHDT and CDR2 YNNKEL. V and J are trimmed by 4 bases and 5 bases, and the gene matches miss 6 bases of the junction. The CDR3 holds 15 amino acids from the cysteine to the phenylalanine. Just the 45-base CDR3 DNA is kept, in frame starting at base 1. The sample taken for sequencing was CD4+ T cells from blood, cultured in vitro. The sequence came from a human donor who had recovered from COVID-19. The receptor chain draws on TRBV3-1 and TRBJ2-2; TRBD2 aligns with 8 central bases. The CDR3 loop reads CASSLGGARTGELFF. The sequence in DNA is TGTGCCAGCAGCCTCGGGGGGGCTAGGACCGGGGAGCTGTTTTTT.